The sequence of this T cell receptor (beta chain) was determined in a study of blood T cell repertoires in COVID-19. Study-wide background: The samples span acute and convalescent COVID-19 from the United States, Italy and Spain. T cells, B-cell-depleted T cells, or PBMCs provided the cDNA or gDNA that served as material.

Original processing notes: Researchers report that nucleated cell counts were estimated from reference gene primer amplification. Profiling relied on immunoSEQ multiplex PCR, and the TCRdb table lists in-frame clones only, not all of them. That table furnishes V, J and clone size, whereas the DNA furnished D and trimming. The sample lists a few hundred thousand clones, 75% to 90% seen once, with under 0.95% in the top ten. Germline V gene data show CDR1 as LGHNT and CDR2 as FRNRAP. The CDR3 totals 12 residues. V shed 5 bases and J shed 5 bases, with 7 bases lying between them. This chain links TRBV12-5 with TRBJ1-5, with no clear D. This sequence originates from a man in his thirties or forties with acute or convalescent COVID-19. The sequenced sample was peripheral blood. DNA of the CDR3: TGTGCTAGTGGTACTCTAGATCAGCCCCAGCATTTT. Encoded protein: CASGTLDQPQHF.